This T cell receptor beta chain was identified during a study of glioma-infiltrating T cells. V was cut by 3 bases and J by 4 bases, with 8 bases left in between. The CDR3 runs to 13 residues. Germline values: CDR1 SEHNR, CDR2 FQNEAQ (reference sequence). This clonotype was seen repeatedly, ten times or more. What it recognizes is unknown. The study, taken as a whole, reports: Only very few CDR3 sequences appeared in both tissue and blood. Tissue-blood divergence was below expectation in non-neoplastic patients, above in gliomas.

TCR alpha and beta CDR3 regions were amplified from RNA using iRepertoire nested multiplex PCR. TCRdb re-derived calls from the multiplex PCR reads in MiXCR, one entry per CDR3 protein. The table includes about 130,000 distinct CDR3 sequences, 20% to 25% detected once. The chain has TRBV7-9 and TRBJ2-3; D is ambiguous. This clonotype originated in a human donor with low-grade glioma or glioblastoma, undergoing nonglioma brain surgery, or in good health (not recorded which). The sequenced sample consisted of glioma tissue, nonneoplastic brain tissue, or PBMCs (not recorded which). The CDR3 DNA sequence: TGTGCCAGCAGCTTGCAGCTTTCAGATACGCAGTATTTT. Amino acid sequence: CASSLQLSDTQYF.